This T cell receptor beta chain was sequenced in a study of TIL therapy for anti-PD-1-resistant metastatic lung cancer. Study context: Tumors carried a median 1.5 non-synonymous mutations per megabase. Study-wide results and limits: TIL cultures after expansion showed higher clonality and lower diversity than baseline tumor (median about 6% vs 30%). Many TIL product clones were absent from baseline tumor, suggesting clonal contraction.

Time point given: pre-treatment sample, taken before nivolumab and TIL therapy. The tumor samples were excised metastases, mostly pleural nodules or supraclavicular lymph nodes. Progressing patients received lymphodepletion, expanded TIL infusion and IL-2. V lost 2 bases and J lost 1, with 10 bases in between. This CDR3 has 15 residues. In germline, CDR1 is SGHTA, CDR2 FQGNSA. About this clone: Its antigen is currently unknown.

The libraries were made with immunoSEQ v3. Assay used: immunoSEQ multiplex PCR; TCRdb lists only in-frame clones, some missing. The sample shows 25,000 to 30,000 clones, 63% of them seen only once. Sequenced material: tumor tissue, taken at baseline. This rearrangement joins TRBV7-2 to TRBJ2-3; D is ambiguous. The receptor was isolated from a woman aged 30 to 85 with non-small cell lung cancer. The DNA for the CDR3 is TGTGCCAGCAGCTTAAGTATAGGGCGCACAGATACGCAGTATTTT. This encodes CASSLSIGRTDTQYF.